This T cell receptor (beta chain) was identified in a study of blood T cell repertoires in COVID-19 (TCRdb year 2020). Turning to the overall study: Samples covering the acute and convalescent phases of COVID-19 were provided by collaborators in the United States, Italy and Spain. The material from the prospective study consisted of cDNA or gDNA derived from T cells, B-cell-depleted T cells, or PBMCs. Subjects who had been exposed to COVID-19, were actively infected with it, or had recovered from it provided the deeply sampled blood TCRbeta repertoires that made up the dataset. The repertoires were released in a freely available public database meant as a resource for research on the immune response to SARS-CoV-2. The samples were drawn from two sources: the first 160 participants of the ongoing ImmuneRACE study, and approximately 1,300 subjects contributed by 6 global collaborators. Nearly every sample came with metadata listing a de-identified subject ID, COVID-19 status, age in years and sex. Where available, HLA class I and class II types were taken from metadata supplied by the sample provider and were not determined by assay-based typing. General findings and caveats noted by the study authors: The amount of clinical and demographic metadata varied by source and participant and was provided uncurated.

The immunoSEQ Assay, a bias-controlled multiplex PCR, was used to amplify TCRbeta CDR3 regions from genomic DNA. On the authors' methods: Within the assay, amplification of reference gene primers was used to estimate how many nucleated cells each sample contained. To quantify the absolute abundance of each unique TCRbeta CDR3 rearrangement, sequence reads were collapsed and filtered. For each sample, productive Simpson clonality was calculated by taking the square root of Simpson's diversity index across productive rearrangements. This is the immuneACCESS table as TCRdb keeps it, with only in-frame sequences that have V and J called. A part of the clones is gone; compared with another copy, unresolved V genes explain less than half, and the rest is unexplained. Clone size and the V and J calls come from that table; the DNA yielded D and trimming. In all, the sample holds 150,000 to 200,000 clones, and 70% to 80% of those were seen once. Together, the top ten hold 17% of the sample.

This clone was detected many times. Its specific antigen is unknown. Base qualities are not provided; no much larger clone lies one nucleotide away. Distinct nucleotide sequences in the sample also encode this CDR3. From a lookup of the germline V gene, CDR1 and CDR2 are MNHEY and SVGAGI. After removal of 0 bases from V and 3 bases from J, the junction retains 2 bases not matched to a gene. Inclusive of the bounding cysteine and phenylalanine, the CDR3 is 15 residues long. The DNA shown is the 45-base CDR3, in frame from base 1. Enrolling through a virtual design, the prospective study's participants ranged in age from roughly 18 to 95 years and lived across 24 United States geographic areas. In the prospective study, cohorts were assigned on the basis of participant-reported clinical history obtained from a screening survey and a study questionnaire. Recovered participants in ImmuneRACE Cohort 3 were defined as having two consecutive negative NP/OP PCR tests, clearance from a healthcare professional, or resolution of symptoms. In the prospective study, mobile phlebotomists collected whole blood, serum and a nasopharyngeal or oropharyngeal swab from each participant. Additional blood draws and questionnaires over an approximately 2-month period could optionally be provided by prospective study participants. Before DNA extraction, prospective study blood samples were shipped either frozen or at room temperature.

The receptor was isolated from a woman in her forties or fifties who had recovered from COVID-19. This chain is built from TRBV6-5 and TRBJ1-1; 9 bases in between match TRBD1. The source material was PBMCs or T cells enriched from blood (not recorded which). CDR3 sequence: CASSYSRTGDTEAFF. Read as DNA, the sequence is TGTGCCAGCAGTTACTCGAGGACAGGGGACACTGAAGCTTTCTTT.